These T cell receptor beta chains were read from a single sample in a study of blood T cell repertoires in COVID-19. The repertoire was sequenced with immunoSEQ multiplex PCR; TCRdb's copy has only in-frame clones and lacks some. The sample has over 200,000 clones; 89% are singletons. Sequencing was done on a sample of peripheral blood. The receptors stem from a man aged 60 to 75 who had recovered from COVID-19. The CDR3 runs from the conserved cysteine through the conserved F or W. Fields, in order: clone size, V gene, D gene, J gene, CDR3 protein, CDR3 DNA. D genes are given only for firm matches. Only part of the rows carry a size: once, few, many, or a class if the clone is expanded.

clone_size: -; v_call: TRBV3-1/TRBV3-2; d_call: -; j_call: TRBJ2-1; cdr3_aa: CASSSHPGDNEQFF; cdr3_nt: TGTGCCAGCAGCTCGCACCCCGGGGATAATGAGCAGTTCTTC
clone_size: -; v_call: TRBV11-2; d_call: TRBD1; j_call: TRBJ2-7; cdr3_aa: CASSRDRGLGYEQYF; cdr3_nt: TGTGCCAGCAGCCGAGACAGGGGTTTAGGTTACGAGCAGTACTTC
clone_size: -; v_call: TRBV14; d_call: -; j_call: TRBJ2-7; cdr3_aa: CASSSDSYSYEQYF; cdr3_nt: TGTGCCAGCAGCTCGGACAGCTACTCCTACGAGCAGTACTTC
clone_size: -; v_call: TRBV4-1; d_call: TRBD1; j_call: TRBJ1-5; cdr3_aa: CASSPVDRALNQPQHF; cdr3_nt: TGCGCCAGCAGCCCAGTCGACAGGGCCTTAAATCAGCCCCAGCATTTT
clone_size: -; v_call: TRBV19; d_call: -; j_call: TRBJ1-1; cdr3_aa: CASSTLIMNTEAFF; cdr3_nt: TGTGCCAGTAGTACCCTAATCATGAACACTGAAGCTTTCTTT
clone_size: -; v_call: TRBV19; d_call: TRBD1; j_call: TRBJ1-5; cdr3_aa: CASSTGTANNQPQHF; cdr3_nt: TGTGCCAGTAGCACTGGGACAGCCAACAATCAGCCCCAGCATTTT
clone_size: -; v_call: TRBV18; d_call: TRBD1; j_call: TRBJ2-2; cdr3_aa: CASSLTGGHTGELFF; cdr3_nt: TGTGCCAGCTCACTGACAGGGGGCCACACCGGGGAGCTGTTTTTT
clone_size: -; v_call: TRBV4-1; d_call: TRBD1; j_call: TRBJ1-3; cdr3_aa: CASSQTGSLRNTIYF; cdr3_nt: TGCGCCAGCAGCCAGACAGGGTCCTTAAGAAACACCATATATTTT
clone_size: -; v_call: TRBV4-2; d_call: TRBD1; j_call: TRBJ2-5; cdr3_aa: CASSRGDRRGETQYF; cdr3_nt: TGTGCCAGCAGCCGAGGGGACAGGAGAGGGGAGACCCAGTACTTC
clone_size: few; v_call: TRBV29-1; d_call: TRBD1; j_call: TRBJ1-1; cdr3_aa: CSASTGGINEAFF; cdr3_nt: TGCAGCGCCTCGACAGGGGGCATAAATGAAGCTTTCTTT
clone_size: few; v_call: TRBV7-9; d_call: -; j_call: TRBJ1-6; cdr3_aa: CASSLSGNNSPLHF; cdr3_nt: TGTGCCAGCAGCTTATCAGGGAACAATTCACCCCTCCACTTT
clone_size: -; v_call: TRBV5-4; d_call: -; j_call: TRBJ2-2; cdr3_aa: CASSLRRGPGELFF; cdr3_nt: TGTGCCAGCAGCTTGAGGCGGGGCCCCGGGGAGCTGTTTTTT
clone_size: -; v_call: TRBV9; d_call: TRBD2; j_call: TRBJ2-1; cdr3_aa: CASSVAQREDGEQFF; cdr3_nt: TGTGCCAGCAGCGTAGCTCAGCGGGAGGACGGGGAGCAGTTCTTC
clone_size: -; v_call: TRBV6-5; d_call: TRBD1; j_call: TRBJ1-1; cdr3_aa: CASRGTGMATEAFF; cdr3_nt: TGTGCCAGCAGGGGGACAGGGATGGCCACTGAAGCTTTCTTT
clone_size: -; v_call: TRBV12-5; d_call: TRBD2; j_call: TRBJ2-6; cdr3_aa: CASGLVRLAASYSGANVLTF; cdr3_nt: TGTGCTAGTGGTTTGGTACGACTAGCGGCTTCGTACTCTGGGGCCAACGTCCTGACTTTC
clone_size: -; v_call: TRBV29-1; d_call: TRBD1; j_call: TRBJ2-7; cdr3_aa: CSVARGHNEQYF; cdr3_nt: TGCAGCGTTGCCAGGGGGCATAACGAGCAGTACTTC
clone_size: -; v_call: TRBV5-5; d_call: -; j_call: TRBJ1-5; cdr3_aa: CASSLTGNQPQHF; cdr3_nt: TGTGCCAGCAGCTTGACAGGCAATCAGCCCCAGCATTTT
clone_size: -; v_call: TRBV7-2; d_call: TRBD2; j_call: TRBJ2-5; cdr3_aa: CASSLGLAGLQETQYF; cdr3_nt: TGTGCCAGCAGCTTGGGACTAGCGGGACTTCAAGAGACCCAGTACTTC
clone_size: -; v_call: TRBV19; d_call: -; j_call: TRBJ2-3; cdr3_aa: CASSTQGISTDTQYF; cdr3_nt: TGTGCCAGTAGTACCCAGGGGATTAGCACAGATACGCAGTATTTT
clone_size: -; v_call: TRBV2; d_call: TRBD2; j_call: TRBJ2-2; cdr3_aa: CASSESGLAGVTGELFF; cdr3_nt: TGTGCCAGCAGTGAATCGGGACTAGCGGGGGTTACCGGGGAGCTGTTTTTT
clone_size: -; v_call: TRBV15; d_call: -; j_call: TRBJ1-2; cdr3_aa: CATSRDKGENYGYTF; cdr3_nt: TGTGCCACCAGCAGAGACAAGGGGGAAAACTATGGCTACACCTTC
clone_size: -; v_call: TRBV7-9; d_call: -; j_call: TRBJ2-3; cdr3_aa: CASSLGVGGSTDTQYF; cdr3_nt: TGTGCCAGCAGCTTAGGCGTAGGGGGAAGCACAGATACGCAGTATTTT
clone_size: few; v_call: TRBV9; d_call: -; j_call: TRBJ1-2; cdr3_aa: CASSVSGGLKGYTF; cdr3_nt: TGTGCCAGCAGCGTATCGGGCGGGCTGAAGGGCTACACCTTC